The T cell receptor (beta chain) under discussion was sequenced for a study of shared clonotypes between healthy human individuals (TCRdb year 2020). Some background on the complete study: Three men and a couple of women, aged 18 to 49 years, made up the cohort. For each donor, three plates each were used for CD4 naive and CD4 memory, two plates were used for CD8 naive, and one plate was used for CD8 memory. To estimate repertoire size and how much clonotype sharing occurs between individuals, the study deeply sequenced the blood TCR repertoires of about 5 healthy adults. Different laboratories and diverse techniques were used to prepare libraries and sequence TCR repertoires, to increase sequencing depth and limit assay-specific biases. Leukapheresis yielded between about 0.85 and 10 billion PBMCs per donor.

On the study overall, not on this receptor specifically: Naive subsets generally had larger estimated clonotype richness than memory subsets. Clonotypes shared by all four sorted-subset donors showed higher generation probabilities than non-shared clonotypes. The small number of donors limited the genetic and exposure-history diversity represented. Rarefaction of sorted-subset datasets indicated incomplete sequencing despite the large sequencing depth. When several donors were compared, the shared fraction of clonotypes was about 5% for naive CD4, roughly 3.4% for naive CD8, 2.3% for memory CD4, and 0.4% for memory CD8. Pairwise subsampling indicated that sequencing depth was expected to affect the degree of clonotype sharing among donors. Sampling was restricted to blood, and TCR repertoires in tissue are likely to differ from TCR repertoires in blood.

Using the deep immunoSEQ assay, multiplex PCR amplified TCR CDR3 regions from genomic DNA. Extracted genomic DNA from each cell subset was spread evenly across all wells of several immunoSEQ 96-well plates, with each plate serving as a replicate. For sorted subsets, 150 to 250 ng genomic DNA, equal to tens of thousands of T cell genomes, was loaded into each replicate PCR. Purified libraries were quantified with a Qubit 3.0 fluorometer, sized on a Bioanalyzer 2100, and re-quantified with the KAPA Library Quantification kit. Every immunoSEQ 96-well plate was sequenced on a dedicated single-read 150-cycle Illumina NextSeq 550 flow cell. The study's own analysis went as follows. Because the immunoSEQ output held only junctional sequences and lacked quality scores, the filtering could not match the filtering applied to full-length reads. Sequences were annotated with PyIR, a Python wrapper for IgBLAST v1.9, using IMGT germline references to assign V/J genes and CDR3. Reads with weak V/J assignments (E-value above 1e-6), missing CDR3, stop codons, out-of-frame junctions, or ambiguous translated residues were removed. V3J clonotypes were defined by identical inferred V gene, J gene, and CDR3 amino acid sequence. The percentage overlap between two repertoires was calculated by dividing the number of shared unique clonotypes by the size of the smaller repertoire. Repertoire richness was assessed with RTK rarefaction, the Chao1 estimator, and Recon v2.1 estimates of unobserved clonotypes. Generation probabilities were computed with OLGA for all TCRbeta clonotypes obtained by the gDNA method from a few donors. TCRdb obtained this table from immuneACCESS and retained in-frame rearrangements with V and J assigned. These tables miss some clones; where compared with another copy, unresolved V genes account for less than half of the shortfall, and the remainder is unexplained. V and J calls and clone size are copied from that table; D and trimming were computed from the DNA. The sample records some 1 million clones, 60% to 80% of which are singletons. Approximately 1.5% of the sample goes to the ten largest clones.

In regard to this clone: This clone's antigen is unknown. Germline and junction disagree at one end, which may indicate a read error.

For CDR1 and CDR2, the germline V gene (reference sequence) lists SEHNR and FQNEAQ. The CDR3 sequence holds 15 residues, the cysteine and phenylalanine included. Only the CDR3 part of the read is kept: 45 bases, read in frame from the first base. The donors were healthy, HIV-negative adults with no recently reported acute infections or vaccinations. Only Caucasian adults living in Nashville, Tennessee, USA were represented among the donors. CD4+ T cells were enriched by magnetic negative selection, after which naive cells were positively selected on CD45RA and the negative fraction was taken as the memory subset. Blood was obtained by leukapheresis, after which PBMCs were separated by Ficoll-Histopaque density gradient centrifugation and cryopreserved in liquid nitrogen vapor phase. Purity and quantity of every magnetically sorted T cell population were checked by analytical flow cytometry. Each sorted fraction had its genomic DNA isolated and then quantified by UV absorbance on a Nanodrop 2000c.

This clonotype was sampled from a man aged 18-30 years in good health. Recombination linked TRBV7-9 to TRBJ2-1; no D segment can be confidently identified. Sequenced: memory CD4+ T cells sorted from blood. Sample cell subset or site, as interpreted from the label and publication: CD45RA-negative fraction. CDR3 region: CAGSPYSSSYNEQFF. The bases are TGTGCCGGCAGTCCTTACTCTAGCTCCTACAATGAGCAGTTCTTC.